This passage covers 18 T cell receptor beta chains from one sample sequenced in a study of cytomegalovirus exposure and HLA in healthy donors. Measured with immunoSEQ multiplex PCR; TCRdb has only the in-frame clones, and not every one. The profile shows some 88,000 clones, roughly 96% of them singletons. Sequencing was performed on PBMCs. Receptor source: a young man in good health and CMV-seronegative.

V gene TRBV5-1 combines with J gene TRBJ2-5; perhaps TRBD1 as D (6 bases). Germline V gene lookup returns CDR1 SGHRS and CDR2 YFSETQ. The CDR3 contains 15 residues. V was pared by 4 bases and J by 1 base, with 14 bases between. The CDR3, as DNA: TGCGCCAGCAGCGGGGACACCCGCCCCCAAGAGACCCAGTACTTC. Translation: CASSGDTRPQETQYF.

This sequence joins TRBV6-6 and TRBJ2-1; 7 bases fit TRBD2. The germline CDR1 and CDR2 sequences are MNHNY and SVGAGI (reference sequence). CDR3 length equals 16 residues. V dropped 3 bases and J dropped 8; count of bases not matched to a gene: 13. CDR3 amino acids: CASSYRKREGRDEQFF. CDR3 in DNA: TGTGCCAGCAGTTATCGGAAGAGGGAGGGCCGGGATGAGCAGTTCTTC.

The chain carries TRBV9 and TRBJ2-7; 8 positions match TRBD1. Germline CDR1 SGDLS, CDR2 YYNGEE. The J segment lost 3 bases and the V segment lost 3 bases, leaving 8 bases of the junction unmatched. The CDR3 consists of 15 residues. CDR3 protein: CASSAQDRAGYEQYF. The CDR3 region has the DNA TGTGCCAGCAGCGCGCAGGACAGGGCAGGCTACGAGCAGTACTTC.

V and J are TRBV7-2 and TRBJ1-2; D remains unclear. This CDR3 has 19 amino acids. Germline assignment: CDR1 SGHTA and CDR2 FQGNSA. V was trimmed by 5 bases and J by 4 bases, leaving 29 bases between them. CDR3 residues: CASSLSPVVTAKQIYGYTF. CDR3 DNA: TGTGCCAGCAGCCTATCGCCGGTGGTAACAGCAAAACAAATCTATGGCTACACCTTC.

CDR3 in DNA: TGTGCTAGTGGAACGGGCTTCACCCCGGAGGGTGAAAAACTGTTTTTT. It encodes CASGTGFTPEGEKLFF. The rearrangement uses TRBV12-5 and TRBJ1-4, with D uncertain. Germline-derived CDR1 and CDR2 are LGHNT and FRNRAP. Trimming took off 6 bases at V and 7 bases at J, with 21 bases between the two ends. The CDR3 length is 16 residues.

The chain combines TRBV19 with TRBJ1-3, with 8 bases that match TRBD1. Per the germline V gene, CDR1 is LNHDA and CDR2 is SQIVND (reference sequence). The CDR3 spans 14 residues. Unmatched junction bases numbered 10, after V lost 9 bases and J lost 6 bases. CDR3 in DNA: TGTGCCAGCAGGACAGGGACAATTGAAAACACCATATATTTT. Amino acids: CASRTGTIENTIYF. The whole variable domain, remainder taken from reference TRBV19 and TRBJ1-3, is DGGITQSPKYLFRKEGQNVTLSCEQNLNHDAMYWYRQDPGQGLRLIYYSQIVNDFQKGDIAEGYSVSREKKESFPLTVTSAQKNPTAFYLCASRTGTIENTIYFGEGSWLTVV.

V gene TRBV19 combines with J gene TRBJ1-2; D uncertain. The CDR3 loop spans 18 amino acids. The V gene's germline CDR1 is LNHDA and CDR2 SQIVND (reference sequence). V was cut by 7 bases and J by 3 bases, with 27 bases left in between. CDR3 sequence: CASTLLYLGHGPDYGYTF. As DNA, the CDR3 is TGTGCCAGTACTCTACTCTATTTGGGCCATGGTCCGGACTATGGCTACACCTTC.

This clone has just one count. This chain uses TRBV11-3 with TRBJ1-1; no firm D call. Germline CDR1 and CDR2: SGHNT and YENEEA. V was trimmed by 1 base and J by 8 bases, leaving 8 bases between them. There are 12 residues in the CDR3. This CDR3 reads CASSLVRGEAFF. The CDR3 DNA is TGTGCCAGCAGCTTAGTTCGGGGAGAAGCTTTCTTT.

This clone was detected only once. V gene TRBV5-1 combines with J gene TRBJ1-1; D is undetermined. The ends were cut back, 7 bases at V and 3 bases at J, with 7 bases in the middle. The CDR3 has 11 residues. Germline values: CDR1 SGHRS, CDR2 YFSETQ. The CDR3 sequence: CASCGHTEAFF. The CDR3 DNA sequence: TGCGCCAGCTGCGGCCACACTGAAGCTTTCTTT.

The J gene is TRBJ1-1, the V gene TRBV29-1; 9 bases match TRBD1. The CDR3 consists of 13 residues. J lost 4 bases, V lost 7 bases, and 7 bases had no gene match. Germline V lookup: CDR1 SQVTM, CDR2 ANQGSEA. The CDR3 loop reads CSATGGSSTEAFF. The CDR3 DNA sequence: TGCAGCGCTACAGGGGGCTCAAGCACTGAAGCTTTCTTT.

The chain employs TRBV19 and TRBJ1-4, with 7 bases that match TRBD1. The CDR3 length is 14 residues. The germline V gene has CDR1 LNHDA and CDR2 SQIVND (reference sequence). V lost 3 bases, J lost 8 bases, and 6 bases stayed unmatched. The chain's CDR3 is CASSITGDKEKLFF. As DNA, the CDR3 is TGTGCCAGTAGTATCACAGGGGACAAGGAAAAACTGTTTTTT.

The chain uses TRBV29-1 and TRBJ2-5; 7 bases map to TRBD1. The CDR3 is 13 residues long. The V segment lost 1 base and the J segment 1 base; nucleotides outside the gene matches: 0. Germline assignment: CDR1 SQVTM and CDR2 ANQGSEA. The CDR3 is CSVEGDSQETQYF. Written as DNA, the CDR3 is TGCAGCGTTGAAGGGGACAGCCAAGAGACCCAGTACTTC.

This clone has more than one count but fewer than ten. The V and J genes are TRBV30 and TRBJ2-7; 8 nucleotides match TRBD2. Germline lookup yields CDR1 GTSNPN and CDR2 SVGIG (reference sequence). V trimming: 3 bases; J trimming: 0 bases; junction bases outside the gene matches: 13. The CDR3 is 17 amino acids. The CDR3 nucleotides read TGTGCCTGGAGCCTCGATCTTTGGAGCGGGAGCTCCTACGAGCAGTACTTC. Encoded protein: CAWSLDLWSGSSYEQYF.

V is TRBV27 and J is TRBJ1-2; TRBD1 aligns across 12 bases. CDR1 is MNHEY, CDR2 SMNVEV, per germline (reference sequence). The J segment lost 4 bases and the V segment lost 1 base, leaving 7 bases of the junction unmatched. This CDR3 has 17 amino acids. The CDR3 bases are TGTGCCAGCAGTTTATTGGGGACAGGGGGCAAAGGCTATGGCTACACCTTC. Amino acid sequence: CASSLLGTGGKGYGYTF.

This chain links TRBV6-1 with TRBJ2-1; 13 bases are a match to TRBD2. Germline values: CDR1 MNHNS, CDR2 SASEGT. The CDR3 has 15 amino acids. V shed 6 bases, J shed 7 bases, and the junction held 6 bases outside the gene matches. This CDR3 reads CASRAGTSGTNEQFF. CDR3 sequence (DNA): TGTGCCAGCAGAGCAGGGACTAGCGGGACGAATGAGCAGTTCTTC.

V and J are TRBV7-9 and TRBJ2-1, with D maybe TRBD2 (5 bases). Germline lookup yields CDR1 SEHNR and CDR2 FQNEAQ (reference sequence). This CDR3 has 14 amino acids. Trimming left V 1 base short and J 4 bases short, with 8 bases between. CDR3 residues: CASSLGAGYNEQFF. Written as DNA, the CDR3 is TGTGCCAGCAGCTTAGGTGCGGGTTACAATGAGCAGTTCTTC.

The gene calls are TRBV5-4 and TRBJ2-3, with a weak D call TRBD2 (6 bases). This CDR3 spans 16 amino acids. Germline CDR1 and CDR2: SGHNT and YYREEE (reference sequence). Between the trimmed V and J ends, which lost 5 bases and 2 bases, there was a span of 18 bases. The CDR3 region is CASRRVGGPFTDTQYF. CDR3 DNA: TGTGCCAGCAGGAGGGTCGGGGGACCCTTCACAGATACGCAGTATTTT.

This chain links TRBV5-1 with TRBJ1-4, with D possibly matching TRBD1 (6 bases). The CDR3 totals 15 residues. The V and J ends lost 4 bases and 3 bases respectively, with 13 bases between them. Germline lookup yields CDR1 SGHRS and CDR2 YFSETQ. CDR3 nucleotides: TGCGCCAGCAGCGTAGTAGGGGGGGCTAATGAAAAACTGTTTTTT. It translates to CASSVVGGANEKLFF.